The sequence of this TCR beta chain was determined in a study of T cell responses to AZD1222 COVID-19 vaccine. The study's findings and limits: Breadth and depth of Spike-specific TCRs rose after two AZD1222 doses. Donor demographics were predominantly white British with a female majority; clonal diversity may be underestimated.

The germline CDR1 and CDR2 sequences are WSHSY and SAAADI. The CDR3 consists of 14 residues. Trimming took 2 bases from V and 4 from J; bases not matched to a gene: 4. Profiled with immunoSEQ multiplex PCR; TCRdb holds only in-frame clones, not every one. The data hold approximately 110,000 clones, with 70% to 90% observed a single time. This clone occurred many times. Its specificity is unknown. Sequenced here: peripheral blood, sampled 28 days after the second AZD1222 dose. This rearrangement joins TRBV10-2 to TRBJ2-7; 8 bases match TRBD1. This receptor was identified in an adult who received the AZD1222 COVID-19 vaccine. The CDR3 reads CASSETGGGYEQYF. The CDR3, as DNA: TGCGCCAGCAGTGAGACAGGGGGTGGTTACGAGCAGTACTTC.